This T cell receptor (beta chain) was obtained from a study of beta chain features in type 1 diabetes. CD45RO/CCR7/CD25/CD127/CD95/CD27 sorting isolated CD4+ naive, central memory, regulatory and stem cell-like memory cells. General observations from the study: The VDJ junctions of type 1 diabetes patients carried fewer insertions and more deletions. Small HLA sub-analyses could not settle whether HLA shapes TCRB rearrangement.

cDNA synthesis used the whole RNA isolate, giving expressed TCRB sequences. TCRdb keeps only in-frame clones here, not all; method: immunoSEQ multiplex PCR. Here the sample spans about 130,000 clones, 7% to 10% being singletons. This clone was recorded at least ten times. Antigen unknown. Sequenced: central memory CD4+ T cells from blood. The receptor was isolated from a man younger than 35 in good health.

The CDR3 sequence: CASSGQQGNEQFF. DNA for the CDR3: TGTGCCAGTAGTGGACAACAGGGAAATGAGCAGTTCTTC. The V and J genes are TRBV19 and TRBJ2-1, with D possibly matching TRBD1 (6 bases). With 5 bases removed from V and 7 bases from J, the gap between germline ends came to 12 bases. Germline V CDR1 and CDR2: LNHDA, SQIVND (reference sequence). There are 13 residues in the CDR3.